This TCR delta chain was identified during a study of gamma-delta T cells after stem cell transplantation. By sample share, this clone is medium-sized (0.01 to 0.1%). TCRdb re-called clones from the RT-PCR reads using CATT. The sample contains some 2,400 delta-chain clones, roughly 21% of which appear only once. CDR1 and CDR2 from the germline V gene are GEAIGNYY and EKD. With 0 bases clipped from V and 0 bases from J, the junction kept 16 bases outside the gene matches. The CDR3 sequence is 20 residues long. Sequenced: gamma-delta T cells. The TCR sequence derives from a human donor. It is not recorded whose cells these are; they may come from a transplant donor. The gene calls are TRDV2 and TRDJ1, with 9 bases fitting TRDD3. CDR3 region: CACDTGGGILGREYTDKLIF. CDR3 coding DNA: TGTGCCTGTGACACCGGTGGGGGGATACTCGGCCGAGAGTACACCGATAAACTCATCTTT.